What follows describes a single T cell receptor beta chain. This record comes from a study of T cell changes during pregnancy in multiple sclerosis. The CDR3 covers 15 residues. CDR1 and CDR2 (germline): KGHSH, LQKENI. Trimming cost V 0 bases and J 8 bases, with 14 bases left between them. Repertoires were generated with immunoSEQ multiplex PCR, while TCRdb's copy carries only in-frame clones and drops some. Found here are tens of thousands of clones, 75% to 95% of them singletons; the top ten hold about 0.45%. The rearrangement links TRBV18 to TRBJ2-1; D is undetermined. The sequence was collected from a female donor with multiple sclerosis, enrolled in a pregnancy study. Sample: CD4+ T cells from peripheral blood mononuclear cells, taken in the second trimester of pregnancy. The CDR3 region has the DNA TGTGCCAGCTCACCACCGAAGAAGGAGAAGCATGAGCAGTTCTTC. It yields the protein CASSPPKKEKHEQFF. The variable domain in full, with the rest retrieved from reference TRBV18 and TRBJ2-1, is NAGVMQNPRHLVRRRGQEARLRCSPMKGHSHVYWYRQLPEEGLKFMVYLQKENIIDESGMPKERFSAEFPKEGPSILRIQQVVRGDSAAYFCASSPPKKEKHEQFFGPGTRLTVL.